The clone carrying this T cell receptor beta chain has only a few counts. The beta constant-region primer was an equimolar mix of two oligonucleotides covering TRBC1 and TRBC2. The ligated cDNA underwent four PCR rounds using SP2 and nested alpha and beta constant-region primers. TCRdb reanalysed the UMI-ligation and nested PCR reads using MiXCR and keeps one entry per CDR3 protein. The sample holds 130,000 or so distinct CDR3 sequences; over 30% are singletons and the top ten take approximately 0.9%. The data were obtained in a study of naive and memory T cell subsets. V was trimmed by 5 bases and J by 5 bases, leaving 13 bases between them. The CDR3 extends over 14 amino acids.

The receptor's source is a human donor in good health. The source material was central memory CD4+ T cells from blood. The gene calls are TRBV12-3 or TRBV12-4 and TRBJ1-5; a possible D gene is TRBD1 (5 bases). The CDR3, as DNA: TGTGCCAGCAGTGCTAGACAGCCCTATCAGCCCCAGCATTTT. Amino acids: CASSARQPYQPQHF.